This T cell receptor beta chain came from a study of blood T cell repertoires in COVID-19 (dated by TCRdb to the early 2020s). For the wider study: Samples from collaborators originated in the United States, Italy and Spain and spanned both the acute and convalescent phases of COVID-19. The prospective study material was composed of cDNA or gDNA derived from T cells, B-cell-depleted T cells, or PBMCs. Subjects who had been exposed to COVID-19, were actively infected with it, or had recovered from it provided the deeply sampled blood TCRbeta repertoires that made up the dataset. A freely available public database, intended as a resource for researchers studying the immune response to SARS-CoV-2, is where the repertoires were released. The samples were drawn from two sources: the first 160 participants of the ongoing ImmuneRACE study, and 1,254 subjects contributed by 6 global collaborators. Nearly every sample came with metadata listing a de-identified subject ID, COVID-19 status, age in years and sex. Where HLA class I and class II types were available, the types were taken from metadata supplied by the sample provider, not from assay-based typing. Broader findings and caveats from the paper: Clinical and demographic metadata were provided uncurated, with the amount varying by source and participant.

TCRbeta CDR3 regions were amplified from genomic DNA by means of the immunoSEQ Assay, a bias-controlled multiplex PCR. The original pipeline was this. Nucleated cell counts per sample were estimated from amplification of reference gene primers within the assay. Sequence reads were collapsed and filtered to measure the absolute abundance of every unique TCRbeta CDR3 rearrangement. Productive Simpson clonality was computed per sample as the square root of Simpson's diversity index over productive rearrangements. This immuneACCESS table, as held by TCRdb, lists in-frame sequences with V and J called but not all clones. Of the missing ones, under half trace to an unresolved V gene in checked studies; the others have no known cause. The D gene and trimming were derived from the DNA, and the V and J assignments and clone size from that table. Across this sample there are about 130,000 clones, with 84% seen only once. Approximately 45% of the sample rests with the top ten.

Comments on this clone: Its antigen has not been determined. No clone much larger than this one lies a single base away; base qualities are absent.

The CDR3 starts with the cysteine, ends with the phenylalanine, and has 14 residues. This entry keeps only the CDR3 DNA: 42 bases, framed from base 1. Trimming takes 2 bases from V and 1 base from J, and the germline ends sit 8 bases apart. CDR1 is given as KGHSH and CDR2 as LQKENI, both from the germline V gene. Each collaborating institution followed its own protocols to collect whole blood in K2EDTA tubes. For TCRbeta analysis, collaborator samples were shipped as frozen whole blood, as isolated PBMCs, or as DNA extracted from either sample type. This receptor chain uses TRBV18 and TRBJ1-1; a weak D assignment points to TRBD1 (6 bases agree). Sequences were obtained from peripheral blood. The origin of this receptor is a human donor in a cohort sampled during active COVID-19. The sequenced DNA is TGTGCCAGCTCACCAAAGGACAGGAACACTGAAGCTTTCTTT. It translates as CASSPKDRNTEAFF.